The entry below gives a single T cell receptor (beta chain) sequence along with its context. No antigen is known for it. These data are taken from a study of OX40 agonist ivuxolimab in advanced cancers. Findings and limits, study-wide: Antigens targeted by the expanded peripheral T cells were not determined. Among some nonresponders, normalized T-cell clonal expansion was also low. The average count of expanded clones was higher among CD8+ T cells than among CD4+.

The assay was immunoSEQ multiplex PCR, and TCRdb's table has in-frame clones only and misses some. The sample carries about 45,000 clones, roughly 84% recorded once. The V end was cut by 6 bases, the J end by 2 bases, with 10 bases between. CDR1 and CDR2 from the germline V gene are SGHTA and FQGTGA. This CDR3 comprises 14 residues. This chain joins TRBV7-3 and TRBJ2-2; perhaps TRBD1 as D (6 bases). Material: CD4+ or CD8+ T cells sorted from blood, obtained in a trial of the OX40 agonist ivuxolimab. This clonotype was sampled from an adult with an advanced solid tumor such as melanoma, head and neck, liver or kidney cancer. CDR3: CASSSGVNTGELFF. DNA of the CDR3: TGTGCCAGCAGTTCAGGGGTCAACACCGGGGAGCTGTTTTTT.